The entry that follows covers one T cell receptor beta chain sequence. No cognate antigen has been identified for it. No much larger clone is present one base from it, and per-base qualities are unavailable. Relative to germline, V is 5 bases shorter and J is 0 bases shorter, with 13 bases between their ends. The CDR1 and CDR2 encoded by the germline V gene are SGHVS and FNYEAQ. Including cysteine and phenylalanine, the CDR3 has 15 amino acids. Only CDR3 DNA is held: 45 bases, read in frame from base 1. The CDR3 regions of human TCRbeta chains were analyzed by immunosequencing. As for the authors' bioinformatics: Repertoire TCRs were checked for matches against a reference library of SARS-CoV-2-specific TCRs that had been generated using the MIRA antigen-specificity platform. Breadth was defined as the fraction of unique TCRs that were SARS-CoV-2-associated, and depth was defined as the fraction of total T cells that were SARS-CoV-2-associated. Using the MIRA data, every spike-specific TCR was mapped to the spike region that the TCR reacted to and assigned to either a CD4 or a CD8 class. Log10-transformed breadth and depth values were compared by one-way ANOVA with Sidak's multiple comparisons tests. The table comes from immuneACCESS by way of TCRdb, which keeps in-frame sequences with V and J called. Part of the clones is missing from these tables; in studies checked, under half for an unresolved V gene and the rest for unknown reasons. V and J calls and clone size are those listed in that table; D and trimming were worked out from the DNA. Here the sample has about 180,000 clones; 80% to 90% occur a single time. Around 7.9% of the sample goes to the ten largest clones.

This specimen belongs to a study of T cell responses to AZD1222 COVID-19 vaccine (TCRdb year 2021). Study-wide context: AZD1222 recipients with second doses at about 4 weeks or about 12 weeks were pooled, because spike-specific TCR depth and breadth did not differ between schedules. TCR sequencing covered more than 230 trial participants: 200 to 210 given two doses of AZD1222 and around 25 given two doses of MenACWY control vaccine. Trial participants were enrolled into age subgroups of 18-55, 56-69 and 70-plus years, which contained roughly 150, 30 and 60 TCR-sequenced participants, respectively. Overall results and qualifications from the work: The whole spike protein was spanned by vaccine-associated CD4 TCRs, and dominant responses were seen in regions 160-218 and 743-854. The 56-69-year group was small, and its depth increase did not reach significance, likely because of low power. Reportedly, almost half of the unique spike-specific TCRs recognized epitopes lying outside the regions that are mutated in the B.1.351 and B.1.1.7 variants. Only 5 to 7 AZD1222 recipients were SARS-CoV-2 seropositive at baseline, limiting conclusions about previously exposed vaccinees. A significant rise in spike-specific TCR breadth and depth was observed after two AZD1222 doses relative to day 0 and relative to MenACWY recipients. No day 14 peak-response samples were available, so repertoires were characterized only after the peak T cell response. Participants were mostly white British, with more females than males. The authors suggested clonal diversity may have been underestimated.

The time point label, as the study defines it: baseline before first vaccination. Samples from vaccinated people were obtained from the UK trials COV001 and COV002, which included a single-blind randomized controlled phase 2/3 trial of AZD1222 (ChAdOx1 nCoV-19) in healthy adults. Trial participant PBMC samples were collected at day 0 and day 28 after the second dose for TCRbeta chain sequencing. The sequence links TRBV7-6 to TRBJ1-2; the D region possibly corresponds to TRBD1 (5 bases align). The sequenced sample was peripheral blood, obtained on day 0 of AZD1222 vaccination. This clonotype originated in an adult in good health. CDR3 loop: CASSPLQGPNYGYTF. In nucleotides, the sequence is TGTGCCAGCAGCCCCCTCCAGGGCCCTAACTATGGCTACACCTTC.